This T cell receptor (beta chain) was sequenced for a study of PD-1 blockade in classical Hodgkin lymphoma (dated by TCRdb to the early 2020s). Background for the entire study: Nivolumab dosing was 3 mg/kg intravenously every 2 weeks, continuing until either disease progression or unacceptable toxicity. A peripheral blood immune signature of response to PD-1 blockade in classical Hodgkin lymphoma was defined using TCR beta sequencing and CyTOF. Points the paper makes about the study in general: Lower diversity was seen in patients whose nivolumab began less than 1 year after ASCT, and these patients were left out of later analyses so that immune reconstitution would not confound the results. Newly diagnosed patients were reported to have lower baseline TCR diversity than healthy donors, and relapsed/refractory patients were reported to have lower baseline TCR diversity still. By C4D1, a significant rise was seen in CD4+ TCR diversity but not in CD8+ TCR diversity (p=0.0027 vs p=0.16), and the rise was most apparent among complete responders (p=0.02). Only a single clinical trial cohort was studied, and what caused the repertoire differences, possibly disease activity or prior therapy, remained undefined. Trial patients with a complete response had baseline diversity similar to that of newly diagnosed patients, while partial responders and progressors had significantly lower diversity.

With regard to this clone: No antigen is known for it. Qualities for individual bases were not recorded, and no much larger clone is one base off.

CDR1 and CDR2, looked up from the germline V gene (reference sequence), are SEHNR and FQNEAQ. The germline ends are 16 bases apart after V is trimmed by 5 bases and J by 1 base. From the cysteine up to the phenylalanine, the CDR3 has a length of 16 residues. Just CDR3 DNA is preserved here, 48 bases in frame from base 1. According to the study, the label for this sample's time point signals: cycle 4 day 1 (C4D1), after 6 weeks of nivolumab. Every trial patient had relapsed after autologous stem cell transplantation, and cohorts A, B and C differed in prior brentuximab vedotin exposure. The trial cohort was composed of about 58 patients with relapsed/refractory classical Hodgkin lymphoma, for whom complete response, partial response or progressive disease was recorded as best overall response. Trial patients were treated with single-agent nivolumab in the multi-cohort phase II CheckMate 205 trial. An independent review committee assessed best overall response by applying the 2007 International Working Group response criteria. PBMCs from the trial were collected at three points: immediately before nivolumab initiation (C1D1), and during therapy at cycle 2 day 1 and cycle 4 day 1. Peripheral blood was collected in 8 mL Vacutainer Cell Preparation Tubes, from which PBMCs were isolated by centrifugation and then cryopreserved.

Genomic DNA was extracted with the Qiagen DNeasy kit from unsorted PBMCs and from negatively selected CD4+ and CD8+ fractions. Using primers that anneal to V and J segments, immunoSEQ multiplex PCR amplified the TCR beta CDR3 regions. A synthetic immune receptor repertoire was used to minimize amplification bias, and remaining bias was computationally removed after sequencing. In the authors' own workflow: Repertoire diversity was quantified as the Shannon entropy index using custom Python scripts. Unsorted, CD4+ and CD8+ repertoires were analyzed separately, except for combined analyses in which CD4+ and CD8+ sequences were merged in silico. A clone counted as expanded when the clone's frequency after treatment rose at least 2-fold relative to C1D1, and clones undetected at baseline were given a pseudocount of 0.5. Clones with 0 or 1 copy at C1D1 were defined as singleton clones, while clones with 2 or more copies were defined as non-singleton clones. Clones expanded in unsorted samples were assigned a CD4+, CD8+ or unknown annotation through matching of protein sequences in sorted samples from the same patient. Wilcoxon tests on paired samples were used to test changes in diversity from C1D1 to C4D1. TCRdb holds this immuneACCESS table with in-frame rearrangements only. Some clones are missing; in checked studies, unresolved V genes explain under half, and the rest has no known cause. V, J and clone size are taken as reported in that table, and D and trimming were inferred from the DNA itself. In this sample the table shows more than 95,000 clones, roughly 89% of which occur a single time. The ten biggest clones cover around 20% of the sample.

The material sequenced was peripheral blood mononuclear cells (PBMCs), taken before the fourth cycle of nivolumab. This clonotype was sampled from a human donor with classical Hodgkin lymphoma. This receptor chain uses TRBV7-9 and TRBJ2-3, with TRBD1 as a weak D call on 6 bases. CDR3 protein: CASSPPIRQGTDTQYF. Here is the DNA: TGTGCCAGCAGCCCCCCGATACGACAGGGCACAGATACGCAGTATTTT.